Each of the 4 T cell receptor beta chains below was sequenced from the same sample in a study of tumor-infiltrating lymphocytes in localized non-small cell lung cancer. Clones were sequenced by immunoSEQ multiplex PCR, and TCRdb holds only the in-frame ones, with some missing. The sample lists 9,500 to 15,000 clones, 76% occurring once. Specimen: uninvolved lung tissue not adjacent to the tumor. The origin of the receptors is a human donor with non-small cell lung cancer.

The V gene is TRBV29-1, the J gene TRBJ1-1; tentative D call: TRBD1 (5 bases). Deletions cut 6 bases from V and 0 bases from J, with 8 bases between. The CDR3 loop spans 12 amino acids. In germline, CDR1 is SQVTM, CDR2 ANQGSEA. The CDR3 protein is CSVGRMNTEAFF. CDR3 DNA: TGCAGCGTGGGACGGATGAACACTGAAGCTTTCTTT.

The chain has TRBV9 and TRBJ2-1; 14 nucleotides line up with TRBD2. Germline CDR1 reads SGDLS; CDR2 reads YYNGEE. V trimming: 4 bases; J trimming: 8 bases; junction bases outside the gene matches: 5. This CDR3 contains 15 residues. DNA for the CDR3: TGTGCCAGCAGCTGGGGGACTAGCGGGAGTGATGAGCAGTTCTTC. Amino acid sequence: CASSWGTSGSDEQFF.

The chain recombines TRBV7-6 with TRBJ1-2; 8 nucleotides match TRBD1. V was pared by 3 bases and J by 8 bases, with 5 bases of the junction left unmatched. This CDR3 is built from 13 residues. Germline V gene sequence: CDR1 SGHVS, CDR2 FNYEAQ. The CDR3 DNA is TGTGCCAGCAGCTTCAGGGGGCTCGTCGGCTACACCTTC. It specifies CASSFRGLVGYTF.

V and J are TRBV7-2 and TRBJ2-3; D is uncertain. The V gene lost 2 bases and the J gene lost 11 bases, with 14 bases spanning the gap. Germline values: CDR1 SGHTA, CDR2 FQGNSA. The CDR3 totals 13 residues. The CDR3, as DNA: TGTGCCAGCAGCTTACACGCCTCGGGCGGGCAGTATTTT. Translated, it gives CASSLHASGGQYF.